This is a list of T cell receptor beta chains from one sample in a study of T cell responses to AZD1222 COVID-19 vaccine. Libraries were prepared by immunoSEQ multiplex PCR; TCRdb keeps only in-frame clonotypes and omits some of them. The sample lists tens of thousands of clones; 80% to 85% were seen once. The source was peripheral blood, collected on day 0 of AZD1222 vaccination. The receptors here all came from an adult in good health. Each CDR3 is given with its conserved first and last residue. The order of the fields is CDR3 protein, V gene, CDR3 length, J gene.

CDR3: CASSLAAGTNYGYTF
V: TRBV5-1
length: 15
J: TRBJ1-2

CDR3: CASSRTAMAGELFF
V: TRBV7-3
length: 14
J: TRBJ2-2

CDR3: CASSLGTVVKGDVLTF
V: TRBV11-2
length: 16
J: TRBJ2-6

CDR3: CASSLLPGPEYGYTF
V: TRBV27
length: 15
J: TRBJ1-2

CDR3: CASSPRGKADTQYF
V: TRBV3-1/TRBV3-2
length: 14
J: TRBJ2-3

CDR3: CASSPAGNSNQPQHF
V: TRBV7-8
length: 15
J: TRBJ1-5

CDR3: CASCTQGHQPQHF
V: TRBV6-5
length: 13
J: TRBJ1-5

CDR3: CASSRSGTQLTYEQYF
V: TRBV3-1/TRBV3-2
length: 16
J: TRBJ2-7

CDR3: CASSGGRSNEKLFF
V: TRBV7-2
length: 14
J: TRBJ1-4

CDR3: CASQGGTNTGELFF
V: TRBV19
length: 14
J: TRBJ2-2

CDR3: CASSDRQVFNYGHTF
V: TRBV2
length: 15
J: TRBJ1-2

CDR3: CASSYTGVNQPQHF
V: TRBV7-8
length: 14
J: TRBJ1-5

CDR3: CASSIFVEGAYGYTF
V: TRBV19
length: 15
J: TRBJ1-2

CDR3: CASSESGRSDEQYF
V: TRBV25-1
length: 14
J: TRBJ2-7

CDR3: CASSSRALRGNTIYF
V: TRBV5-6
length: 15
J: TRBJ1-3

CDR3: CASSHGVAGGLFKTQYF
V: TRBV3-1/TRBV3-2
length: 17
J: TRBJ2-5

CDR3: CASSQRGTEDNSPLHF
V: TRBV5-1
length: 16
J: TRBJ1-6

CDR3: CASSLEGTYTGELFF
V: TRBV5-1
length: 15
J: TRBJ2-2

CDR3: CASSQDGPDGYTF
V: TRBV4-3
length: 13
J: TRBJ1-2

CDR3: CASSLTRFTNTEAFF
V: TRBV10-2
length: 15
J: TRBJ1-1

CDR3: CASSRDRGTYEQYF
V: TRBV4-3
length: 14
J: TRBJ2-7

CDR3: CASSLRAFQETQYF
V: TRBV28
length: 14
J: TRBJ2-5

CDR3: CASRSLAIYEQYF
V: TRBV10-2
length: 13
J: TRBJ2-7

CDR3: CASSPQVLGEQFF
V: TRBV7-7
length: 13
J: TRBJ2-1

CDR3: CASSIYNRGYEQYF
V: TRBV19
length: 14
J: TRBJ2-7

CDR3: CASSHDRSSYNSPLHF
V: TRBV3-1/TRBV3-2
length: 16
J: TRBJ1-6

CDR3: CASGGQWETQYF
V: TRBV12-3/TRBV12-4
length: 12
J: TRBJ2-5

CDR3: CASSQGFLGQGNQPQHF
V: TRBV4-3
length: 17
J: TRBJ1-5

CDR3: CASSHKIAGVYNEQFF
V: TRBV3-1/TRBV3-2
length: 16
J: TRBJ2-1

CDR3: CASSSQTREQYF
V: TRBV28
length: 12
J: TRBJ2-7

CDR3: CASSFDINYGYTF
V: TRBV7-2
length: 13
J: TRBJ1-2

CDR3: CASSYSAGVQETQYF
V: TRBV6-5
length: 15
J: TRBJ2-5

CDR3: CASSLLRRTGTGSADTQYF
V: TRBV13
length: 19
J: TRBJ2-3

CDR3: CASSSAGDNSPLHF
V: TRBV3-1/TRBV3-2
length: 14
J: TRBJ1-6

CDR3: CASSMPRGTQYF
V: TRBV7-9
length: 12
J: TRBJ2-5

CDR3: CASSSLYQGPSGNTIYF
V: TRBV7-6
length: 17
J: TRBJ1-3

CDR3: CASSPTGNTEAFF
V: TRBV7-9
length: 13
J: TRBJ1-1

CDR3: CASSQEKDDSWYEQYF
V: TRBV3-1/TRBV3-2
length: 16
J: TRBJ2-7

CDR3: CASSFSDTEAFF
V: TRBV11-3
length: 12
J: TRBJ1-1

CDR3: CASSLSLRQGLHNEQFF
V: TRBV28
length: 17
J: TRBJ2-1